The TCR beta chain described here comes from a study of blood T cell repertoires in COVID-19 (dated by TCRdb to the early 2020s). At the level of the whole study: Samples covering the acute and convalescent phases of COVID-19 were provided by collaborators in the United States, Italy and Spain. The material from the prospective study consisted of cDNA or gDNA derived from T cells, B-cell-depleted T cells, or PBMCs. The repertoires were released in a freely available public database intended as a resource for research on the immune response to SARS-CoV-2. Nearly every sample came with metadata listing a de-identified subject ID, COVID-19 status, age in years and sex. HLA class I and class II types, where available, came from metadata supplied by the sample provider rather than from assay-based typing. Subjects who had been exposed to COVID-19, were actively infected with it, or had recovered from it provided the deeply sampled blood TCRbeta repertoires that made up the dataset. Samples came from the ongoing ImmuneRACE study (first 160 participants) plus 1,254 subjects from 6 global collaborators. What the work shows at the level of the full study, not this receptor alone: The amount of clinical and demographic metadata varied by source and participant and was provided uncurated.

A remark on this clone: Its cognate antigen has yet to be identified. No clone much larger than this one lies a single base away; base qualities are absent.

The immunoSEQ Assay, a bias-controlled multiplex PCR, was used to amplify TCRbeta CDR3 regions from genomic DNA. The paper's data handling went like this. Nucleated cell counts per sample were estimated from amplification of reference gene primers within the assay. Sequence reads were collapsed and filtered to measure the absolute abundance of every unique TCRbeta CDR3 rearrangement. Productive Simpson clonality was computed per sample as the square root of Simpson's diversity index over productive rearrangements. TCRdb took over this immuneACCESS table, retaining in-frame rearrangements with V and J assigned. Such tables are incomplete; in checked studies, under half of the missing clones stem from an unresolved V gene, and the remainder is unexplained. V and J calls plus clone size are reproduced from that table; the DNA served to infer D and trimming. Here the sample has some 190,000 clones; roughly 88% occur a single time. The ten largest clones represent 6.2% of the sample.

Samples from volunteer blood donors who had recovered from COVID-19 were contributed by a second Seattle source. Each collaborating institution followed its own protocols to collect whole blood in K2EDTA tubes. For TCRbeta analysis, collaborators shipped samples as frozen whole blood, isolated PBMCs, or DNA extracted from either of those sample types. From the cysteine up to the phenylalanine, the CDR3 has a length of 16 residues. Here the CDR3 DNA is all that survives: 48 bases in frame from base 1. V is clipped by 0 bases and J by 0 bases, and the sequence between their germline boundaries is 10 bases long. Looking up the germline V gene (reference sequence) yields CDR1 SGHKS and CDR2 YYEKEE.

The sequence was collected from a middle-aged woman who had recovered from COVID-19. The chain links TRBV5-5 with TRBJ1-3, with a tentative D gene TRBD1 over 6 matching bases. The sample was peripheral blood. The base sequence is TGTGCCAGCAGCTTGGGACAGGAGAGCTCTGGAAACACCATATATTTT. This sequence encodes CASSLGQESSGNTIYF.